This T cell receptor beta chain appears in the sequencing data of a study of radiotherapy plus CTLA-4 blockade in lung cancer. The wider study: Disease control was seen in over 25% of patients, objective responses in 18%. Study results and caveats: Reports identified early blood T cell clone dynamics, with interferon-beta, as the best response predictor. TCR clones from tumors expanded in blood after radiotherapy plus ipilimumab.

TCRdb keeps only in-frame clones here, not all; method: immunoSEQ multiplex PCR. The sample lists 60,000 to 70,000 clones, around four fifths occurring once. This CDR3 has 15 residues. Germline CDR1 and CDR2: SGHVS and FQNEAQ. V lost 0 bases to trimming and J lost 3 bases; unmatched junction nucleotides: 1. In the case of this clone: Its antigen is not identified.

Source: peripheral blood, taken from a patient treated with radiotherapy plus ipilimumab. The genes are TRBV7-8 and TRBJ1-3; 8 nucleotides align to TRBD1. This sequence was found in a human donor with non-small cell lung cancer who had a partial response to radiotherapy plus ipilimumab. The CDR3 DNA sequence: TGTGCCAGCAGCTTAGCCGGGACAGGTGGAAACACCATATATTTT. Residues: CASSLAGTGGNTIYF.